Shown below are 30 T cell receptor beta chains from a single sample sequenced in a study of response to subunit inactivated influenza vaccine. TCRdb ran MiXCR on the RT-PCR reads and lists one entry per CDR3 protein. The table records 500,000 to 750,000 distinct CDR3 sequences, 14% of them present only once. This specimen consisted of PBMCs from blood, obtained about 11 days after vaccination. The receptors derive from a man aged 45-65 years who received an inactivated influenza vaccine.

This clonotype was seen more than once but under ten times. The genes are TRBV29-1 and TRBJ2-5; the match to TRBD1 covers 9 bases. Trimming removed 4 bases from V and 5 bases from J; junction bases left unmatched: 5. The CDR3 contains 13 residues. The germline gives CDR1 SQVTM, CDR2 ANQGSEA. The CDR3 reads CSVVQGARETQYF. Written as DNA, the CDR3 is TGCAGCGTTGTACAGGGGGCTCGGGAGACCCAGTACTTC.

This clonotype was counted a few times. The chain carries TRBV15 and TRBJ2-7; D gene unclear. Germline V gene sequence: CDR1 LNHNV, CDR2 YYDKDF (reference sequence). Trimming cost V 1 base and J 6 bases, with 13 bases left between them. CDR3 length equals 14 residues. CDR3 DNA: TGTGCCACCAGCAGAGCGGGCCCACTGGTCGAGCAGTACTTC. Protein product: CATSRAGPLVEQYF.

CDR3 region: CASRASGGVSTDTQYF. CDR3 bases: TGCGCCAGCAGGGCAAGCGGGGGGGTTAGCACAGATACGCAGTATTTT. This chain connects TRBV10-2 to TRBJ2-3; 10 nucleotides align to TRBD2. The V segment lost 6 bases and the J segment 0 bases; nucleotides outside the gene matches: 6. The CDR3 spans 16 residues. Germline CDR1 is WSHSY and CDR2 is SAAADI.

This clonotype has only a few counts. V and J are TRBV15 and TRBJ1-2, with D perhaps TRBD1 (5 bases). Germline V gene data show CDR1 as LNHNV and CDR2 as YYDKDF (reference sequence). There are 15 residues in the CDR3. The V gene lost 0 bases and the J gene lost 8 bases, with 16 bases spanning the gap. CDR3 nucleotides: TGTGCCACCAGCAGAGATGTCCAGGGACGAGGCGGCTACACCTTC. Protein sequence: CATSRDVQGRGGYTF.

This clonotype was seen more than once but under ten times. The J gene is TRBJ2-7, the V gene TRBV29-1; D might be TRBD1 or TRBD2, each matching 5 bases. Looked up from germline, CDR1 is SQVTM and CDR2 is ANQGSEA. The CDR3 is 13 residues long. With 5 bases removed from V and 3 bases from J, the gap between germline ends came to 14 bases. The CDR3 here is CSVLRDASYEQYF. CDR3 DNA: TGCAGCGTTTTAAGGGACGCTAGCTACGAGCAGTACTTC.

In this sample, this clonotype turned up a few times. The rearrangement uses TRBV6-5 and TRBJ2-1, with 9 positions matching TRBD2. Germline V gene lookup returns CDR1 MNHEY and CDR2 SVGAGI. V was pared by 3 bases and J by 8 bases, with 8 bases of the junction left unmatched. The CDR3 covers 15 residues. For the CDR3, the DNA is TGTGCCAGCAGTTATAGCGGGAGTTTCGTCGATGAGCAGTTCTTC. Protein sequence: CASSYSGSFVDEQFF.

This clonotype showed up just a few times. The J gene is TRBJ2-5, the V gene TRBV4-2; 9 positions match TRBD1. This CDR3 is built from 15 residues. CDR1 LGHNA and CDR2 YNFKEQ come from the germline V gene. With V trimmed by 0 bases and J by 5 bases, 4 bases remained unmatched. For the CDR3, the DNA is TGTGCCAGCAGCCAAGAAGGGACAGGGTGGGAGACCCAGTACTTC. Translated, it gives CASSQEGTGWETQYF.

The chain combines TRBV28 with TRBJ1-2; TRBD1 agrees at 11 bases. Germline CDR1 and CDR2: MDHEN and SYDVKM. This CDR3 is built from 15 residues. J gave up 8 bases and V 5 bases, and 10 bases lay outside the gene matches. The CDR3 reads CASSLSGTGGLGYTF. The CDR3, as DNA: TGTGCCAGCAGTCTATCCGGGACAGGGGGTTTAGGCTACACCTTC.

The rearrangement uses TRBV20-1 and TRBJ2-3, with D possibly TRBD1 on 5 matching bases. This CDR3 has 16 residues. V was clipped by 0 bases and J by 2 bases, with 15 bases between them. Per the germline V gene, CDR1 is DFQATT and CDR2 is SNEGSKA (reference sequence). In DNA form, the CDR3 reads TGCAGTGCTAGAGATCTTGTCAAGGGGTACACAGATACGCAGTATTTT. Its protein product is CSARDLVKGYTDTQYF.

The chain has TRBV27 and TRBJ1-1; the match to TRBD1 covers 8 bases. The CDR3 runs 14 residues. Germline V gene lookup returns CDR1 MNHEY and CDR2 SMNVEV (reference sequence). The V segment lost 4 bases and the J segment 5 bases; nucleotides outside the gene matches: 6. The CDR3 sequence is CASSSDRVWTEAFF. The CDR3 DNA reads TGTGCCAGCAGTTCGGACAGGGTTTGGACTGAAGCTTTCTTT.

This clonotype was seen a few times. The chain recombines TRBV20-1 with TRBJ1-2; 10 nucleotides agree with TRBD1. The CDR3 sequence is 12 residues long. Germline CDR1 DFQATT, CDR2 SNEGSKA (reference sequence). The CDR3 sequence: CRPNRDRGGYTF. For the CDR3, the DNA is TGCAGACCTAACCGGGACAGGGGTGGCTACACCTTC.

This clonotype was seen more than once but under ten times. The chain joins TRBV4-3 to TRBJ1-2; D call uncertain. V lost 0 bases and J lost 2, with 13 bases in between. This CDR3 comprises 16 residues. The germline V gene has CDR1 LGHNA and CDR2 YSLEER. Here the CDR3 DNA reads TGCGCCAGCAGCCAAGAATGGGTGGATTCGAACTATGGCTACACCTTC. This gives the protein CASSQEWVDSNYGYTF.

The rearrangement joins TRBV18 to TRBJ2-2; 9 bases line up with TRBD1. From germline, CDR1 is KGHSH and CDR2 LQKENI. The ends lost 2 bases at V and 2 bases at J; junction bases unmatched: 6. This CDR3 spans 17 amino acids. CDR3 nucleotides: TGTGCCAGCTCACCAATCCCGGGACAGGGTAACACCGGGGAGCTGTTTTTT. It is translated as CASSPIPGQGNTGELFF.

The CDR3 DNA follows: TGCGCCAGCAGCCTGGGGTCGGGGGTGGCCTACAATGAGCAGTTCTTC. Its translation is CASSLGSGVAYNEQFF. The chain links TRBV5-1 to TRBJ2-1, with D tentatively TRBD2 (6 bases). CDR3 length: 16 amino acids. Trimming stripped 4 bases from V and 2 bases from J, with 16 bases between. Germline CDR1 reads SGHRS; CDR2 reads YFSETQ.

The chain links TRBV19 to TRBJ2-7; the D is unclear. The CDR3 has 13 amino acids. The germline V and J ends were trimmed by 2 bases and 2 bases, with 7 bases remaining between them. Per germline, CDR1 LNHDA and CDR2 SQIVND (reference sequence). CDR3 in amino acids: CASSIFPTYEQYF. The CDR3 DNA reads as TGTGCCAGTAGTATATTTCCGACCTACGAGCAGTACTTC. Full variable domain (remainder filled in from reference TRBV19 and TRBJ2-7): DGGITQSPKYLFRKEGQNVTLSCEQNLNHDAMYWYRQDPGQGLRLIYYSQIVNDFQKGDIAEGYSVSREKKESFPLTVTSAQKNPTAFYLCASSIFPTYEQYFGPGTRLTVT.

This clonotype appeared a few times. A read error may produce the germline difference seen at one junction end. The chain employs TRBV5-1 and TRBJ2-2, with a possible D match to TRBD2 (5 bases). This CDR3 has 15 amino acids. The germline CDR1 and CDR2 sequences are SGHRS and YFSETQ. The CDR3 sequence: CASSLVATNTGELFF. The CDR3 DNA reads TGTGCCAGCAGCTTAGTAGCGACGAACACCGGGGAGCTGTTTTTT.

This clonotype has more than one count but fewer than ten. V gene TRBV20-1 combines with J gene TRBJ2-5; 7 bases fit TRBD2. With 5 bases clipped from V and 5 bases from J, the junction kept 20 bases outside the gene matches. CDR3 length: 17 amino acids. CDR1 and CDR2 (germline): DFQATT, SNEGSKA (reference sequence). Written as DNA, the CDR3 is TGCAGTGCTCTAGAGGAGGGGCTAGCGGCCCTATCGGAGACCCAGTACTTC. It encodes CSALEEGLAALSETQYF.

This clonotype showed up just a few times. The gene calls are TRBV6-1 and TRBJ2-3, with D possibly being TRBD1 or TRBD2 (5 bases each). Germline CDR1 reads MNHNS; CDR2 reads SASEGT. This CDR3 region has 14 residues. Trimming removed 6 bases from V and 2 bases from J, with 12 bases in between. Written as DNA, the CDR3 is TGTGCCAGCAGGAAGAGGGGATACACAGATACGCAGTATTTT. Amino acids: CASRKRGYTDTQYF.

This chain connects TRBV5-1 to TRBJ2-5, with D perhaps matching TRBD2 (7 bases). CDR3 length: 14 residues. The germline V gene encodes CDR1 SGHRS and CDR2 YFSETQ. With 4 bases removed from V and 5 bases from J, the gap between germline ends came to 15 bases. The CDR3 loop is CASSDLGGGETQYF. CDR3 nucleotides: TGCGCCAGCAGCGATTTAGGGGGAGGGGAGACCCAGTACTTC.

The sample holds a few counts of this clonotype. The chain is built from TRBV11-2 and TRBJ2-1, with D possibly matching TRBD2 (5 bases). The germline CDR1 and CDR2 sequences are SGHAT and FQNNGV. Trimming pared 5 bases from V and 9 bases from J, leaving 11 bases between. CDR3 size: 12 residues. CDR3 protein: CASSPGIGEQFF. The CDR3 DNA follows: TGTGCCAGCAGCCCCGGGATCGGTGAGCAGTTCTTC.

This clonotype was seen at least ten times. An end of the junction does not agree with germline; a read error may underlie this. The V call is TRBV6-1, the J call TRBJ1-2; TRBD1 matches 7 bases. Germline-derived CDR1 and CDR2 are MNHNS and SASEGT. The CDR3 totals 14 residues. This chain's CDR3 is CASSRTGGNYGYTF. The CDR3 DNA reads as TGCGCCAGCAGCCGGACAGGCGGCAACTATGGCTACACCTTC.

The rearrangement joins TRBV5-1 to TRBJ2-1; the D gene is possibly TRBD1 (7 bases). This CDR3 is built from 13 residues. Trimming shortened V by 2 bases and J by 9 bases, and 12 bases separated the two germline ends. Germline CDR1 reads SGHRS; CDR2 reads YFSETQ. Here the CDR3 DNA reads TGCGCCAGCAGCTTTGGCCAGGGGGGTGAGCAGTTCTTC. Encoded protein: CASSFGQGGEQFF.

The chain joins TRBV4-1 to TRBJ1-1, with D possibly TRBD1 on 6 matching bases. V lost 4 bases and J lost 1, with 10 bases in between. The CDR3 consists of 14 residues. The V gene's germline CDR1 is MGHRA and CDR2 YSYEKL. The DNA for the CDR3 is TGCGCCAGCAGCCCCGGGACACAGAACACTGAAGCTTTCTTT. Translating it yields CASSPGTQNTEAFF.

This clonotype was detected only a few times. The chain links TRBV5-1 to TRBJ1-1; possible D gene TRBD1, 6 bases. V lost 0 bases and J lost 4, with 16 bases in between. The germline V gene has CDR1 SGHRS and CDR2 YFSETQ. The CDR3 is 16 amino acids. The CDR3 nucleotides read TGCGCCAGCAGCTTGGCGGGGGGGCGGTCGTCCACTGAAGCTTTCTTT. It is translated as CASSLAGGRSSTEAFF. Full variable domain (outside the CDR3, taken from reference TRBV5-1 and TRBJ1-1): KAGVTQTPRYLIKTRGQQVTLSCSPISGHRSVSWYQQTPGQGLQFLFEYFSETQRNKGNFPGRFSGRQFSNSRSEMNVSTLELGDSALYLCASSLAGGRSSTEAFFGQGTRLTVV.

The chain carries TRBV20-1 and TRBJ1-5; a weak D match, TRBD1 (6 bases). Per germline, CDR1 DFQATT and CDR2 SNEGSKA (reference sequence). The ends were cut back, 5 bases at V and 2 bases at J, with 13 bases in the middle. The CDR3 is 14 amino acids. CDR3 amino acids: CSAATGAGNQPQHF. Written as DNA, the CDR3 is TGCAGTGCTGCCACGGGGGCCGGCAATCAGCCCCAGCATTTT.

This clonotype was observed a few times. The rearrangement joins TRBV28 to TRBJ2-5; maybe TRBD1 (6 bases). V was pared by 5 bases and J by 1 base, with 14 bases between. Germline loops: CDR1 MDHEN, CDR2 SYDVKM. This CDR3 has 15 residues. The CDR3 here is CASSLSQGTQETQYF. As DNA, the CDR3 is TGTGCCAGCAGTCTGTCGCAGGGGACCCAAGAGACCCAGTACTTC.

This clonotype showed up just a few times. The rearrangement links TRBV29-1 to TRBJ2-3, with TRBD1 identical over 11 bases. The CDR3 length is 15 residues. V trimming: 4 bases; J trimming: 2 bases; junction bases outside the gene matches: 5. Germline V gene sequence: CDR1 SQVTM, CDR2 ANQGSEA. This CDR3 reads CSVVLGQGDTDTQYF. The CDR3 bases are TGCAGCGTTGTCCTGGGACAGGGGGACACAGATACGCAGTATTTT.

This clonotype was detected many times. This chain links TRBV27 with TRBJ1-6; TRBD1 aligns across 7 bases. From germline, CDR1 is MNHEY and CDR2 SMNVEV (reference sequence). Trimming took 3 bases from V and 8 from J; bases not matched to a gene: 13. This CDR3 is built from 17 residues. In DNA form, the CDR3 reads TGTGCCAGCAGTTTGACAGGGTACGTGGCTGTGGATTCACCCCTCCACTTT. Translation: CASSLTGYVAVDSPLHF.

This clonotype was recorded a few times. The CDR3 region is CASSERFARVSDTQYF. Written as DNA, the CDR3 is TGTGCCAGCAGTGAAAGGTTTGCCAGGGTGTCAGATACGCAGTATTTT. V gene TRBV2 combines with J gene TRBJ2-3; tentative D call: TRBD1 (5 bases). Germline CDR1 reads SNHLY; CDR2 reads FYNNEI. CDR3 length equals 16 residues. The V end was cut by 2 bases, the J end by 4 bases, with 16 bases between.

The chain carries TRBV13 and TRBJ2-2, with a possible D match to TRBD1 (5 bases). The CDR3 contains 14 residues. V shed 0 bases and J shed 4 bases, with 6 bases lying between them. CDR1 is PRHDT and CDR2 is FYEKMQ in the germline V gene (reference sequence). The CDR3 DNA reads TGTGCCAGCAGCTTAGGCGACAGCACCGGGGAGCTGTTTTTT. Translation gives CASSLGDSTGELFF.